These T cell receptor beta chains were read from a single sample in a study of T cell changes during pregnancy in multiple sclerosis. Assay: immunoSEQ multiplex PCR; the TCRdb copy retains only in-frame clones and omits some. The sample records roughly 30,000 clones, more than 70% being singletons. The sample in question was CD8+ T cells from peripheral blood mononuclear cells, obtained in the first trimester of pregnancy. The origin of the receptors is a female donor with multiple sclerosis, enrolled in a pregnancy study. Both conserved end residues are part of each CDR3. D genes are given only for firm matches. A row's size may be missing; if present it is once, few, many or a size class.

>TRBV5-1|TRBD2|TRBJ2-1|once
TGCGCCAGCAGCTCGGGGACTAGCGGTTACAATGAGCAGTTCTTC
CASSSGTSGYNEQFF
>TRBV6-1|TRBD2|TRBJ2-7|-
TGTGCCAGCAGTGGGGAGGGAGCGACCTACGAGCAGTACTTC
CASSGEGATYEQYF
>TRBV7-9|-|TRBJ2-7|once
TGTGCCAGCAGCTTAGGGGCAGGGAAGGGCTACGAGCAGTACTTC
CASSLGAGKGYEQYF
>TRBV18|TRBD1|TRBJ2-5|-
TGTGCCAGCTCACCGGGACAGGCAAAGGAGACCCAGTACTTC
CASSPGQAKETQYF
>TRBV6-1|-|TRBJ2-3|-
TGTGCCAGCAGTGAATCGGCAGGTAGCACAGATACGCAGTATTTT
CASSESAGSTDTQYF
>TRBV4-1|-|TRBJ2-7|-
TGCGCCAGCAGTCAAGTCGGCGGATCCTACGAGCAGTACTTC
CASSQVGGSYEQYF
>TRBV27|-|TRBJ2-1|-
TGTGCCAGCAGTACCCCCAGCGGACCTTACAATGAGCAGTTCTTC
CASSTPSGPYNEQFF
>TRBV7-9|-|TRBJ1-5|-
TGTGCCAGCAGCGAGGGGGGGAATAGCAATCAGCCCCAGCATTTT
CASSEGGNSNQPQHF
>TRBV19|-|TRBJ2-1|-
TGTGCCAGTAGTATAGATCGAGGCTTCCGAGAGCAGTTCTTC
CASSIDRGFREQFF
>TRBV5-1|-|TRBJ2-7|once
TGCGCCAGCAGCCGTGGGGCAGGGCTCGACGAGCAGTACTTC
CASSRGAGLDEQYF
>TRBV29-1|-|TRBJ2-5|-
TGCAGCGCAGAACAGGGGGGGAAGCAGTACTTC
CSAEQGGKQYF
>TRBV4-1|-|TRBJ2-7|-
TGCGCCAGCAGCCAATTCAGGGATCAGCAGTACTTC
CASSQFRDQQYF
>TRBV7-9|-|TRBJ1-2|-
TGTGCCAGCAGCCCCCCTTGGGTGGGGCAGGGCTACACCTTC
CASSPPWVGQGYTF
>TRBV4-1|TRBD2|TRBJ2-1|-
TGCGCCAGCAGCCAAGGAGATAGCGGGAACAATGAGCAGTTCTTC
CASSQGDSGNNEQFF
>TRBV2|-|TRBJ1-1|few
TGTGCCAGCAGATACAGGGTGGCTGAAGCTTTCTTT
CASRYRVAEAFF
>TRBV6-5|-|TRBJ2-2|-
TGTGCCAGCAGTTTCAAATCCACCGGGGAGCTGTTTTTT
CASSFKSTGELFF
>TRBV5-6|TRBD2|TRBJ2-1|-
TGTGCCAGCAGCGGGGGGACTAGCGGCTACAATGAGCAGTTCTTC
CASSGGTSGYNEQFF
>TRBV29-1|TRBD2|TRBJ2-1|-
TGCAGCGTAAAAGGGACTAGCGGGATATTTTACAATGAGCAGTTCTTC
CSVKGTSGIFYNEQFF
>TRBV7-9|-|TRBJ1-5|-
TGTGCCAGCAATTGGGGAGATCAGCCCCAGCATTTT
CASNWGDQPQHF
>TRBV10-3|TRBD2|TRBJ2-1|-
TGTGCCATCAGTGAGTCGAAACTAGCGGGAGTGGGGGAGCAGTTCTTC
CAISESKLAGVGEQFF
>TRBV14|-|TRBJ1-1|once
TGTGCCAGCAGCCCCCGACAAAGGAACACTGAAGCTTTCTTT
CASSPRQRNTEAFF
>TRBV5-1|TRBD2|TRBJ2-3|-
TGCGCCAGCAGTTCTGGGACTAGCGGCACAGATACGCAGTATTTT
CASSSGTSGTDTQYF
>TRBV19|-|TRBJ1-5|-
TGTGCCAGTAGTATAGAGGGGGGTGGTCAGCCCCAGCATTTT
CASSIEGGGQPQHF
>TRBV19|TRBD2|TRBJ2-1|-
TGTGCCAGTAGTATAATAGCGGGAGGGCAAAATGAGCAGTTCTTC
CASSIIAGGQNEQFF
>TRBV19|TRBD2|TRBJ2-3|-
TGTGCCAGTTCTACTAGCGGGAGTATCGCAGATACGCAGTATTTT
CASSTSGSIADTQYF
>TRBV14|-|TRBJ1-4|-
TGTGCCAGCAGCCAAGGTGGTAGTTCTAATGAAAAACTGTTTTTT
CASSQGGSSNEKLFF
>TRBV5-4|-|TRBJ1-2|-
TGTGCCAGCAGCTGGGGGACACTGAAAGGCTACACCTTC
CASSWGTLKGYTF
>TRBV19|-|TRBJ2-1|once
TGTGCCAGTAGTATGGGGGGCAATGAGCAGTTCTTC
CASSMGGNEQFF
>TRBV5-6|-|TRBJ1-5|-
TGTGCCAGCAGCTTGTATCGCGGGGGGACCCAGCCCCAGCATTTT
CASSLYRGGTQPQHF
>TRBV7-9|TRBD1|TRBJ2-5|-
TGTGCCAGCAGCTTATACCCCTGGACAGGGAAGATAGAGACCCAGTACTTC
CASSLYPWTGKIETQYF
>TRBV27|-|TRBJ2-1|once
TGTGCCAGCAGTTTGTTTGGGCCCTACAATGAGCAGTTCTTC
CASSLFGPYNEQFF
>TRBV7-9|TRBD1|TRBJ2-7|-
TGTGCCAGCAGCCCGCAGGGACAGGGGTACGAGCAGTACTTC
CASSPQGQGYEQYF
>TRBV7-8|TRBD2|TRBJ2-7|-
TGTGCCAGCAATGGGCGGGGGTACTACGAGCAGTACTTC
CASNGRGYYEQYF
>TRBV21-1|-|TRBJ2-2|few
TGTGCCAGCAGCAAAGAACCTAGCGGTTCCACCGGGGAGCTGTTTTTT
CASSKEPSGSTGELFF
>TRBV5-6|TRBD2|TRBJ2-7|-
TGTGCCAGCAGCCCGGGACTAGGCTACGAGCAGTACTTC
CASSPGLGYEQYF
>TRBV7-8|TRBD2|TRBJ2-1|many
TGTGCCAGCAGCCCTGGACCTAGCGGAGACTCCTACAATGAGCAGTTCTTC
CASSPGPSGDSYNEQFF
>TRBV27|-|TRBJ2-7|-
TGTGCCAGCAGTTTACGGGGGACAGCCTACGAGCAGTACTTC
CASSLRGTAYEQYF
>TRBV13|-|TRBJ2-7|-
TGTGCCAGCAGCTTGGGCCGATCCTACGAGCAGTACTTC
CASSLGRSYEQYF
>TRBV4-1|-|TRBJ2-1|-
TGCGCCAGCAGCAGAGGTGGGAGCTCCTACAATGAGCAGTTCTTC
CASSRGGSSYNEQFF
>TRBV4-3|-|TRBJ2-2|-
TGCGCCAGCAGCCAATCGGGCGGGATCGGCGGGGAGCTGTTTTTT
CASSQSGGIGGELFF
>TRBV9|TRBD2|TRBJ2-7|-
TGTGCCAGCAGCATAACAGGCGGGAGTGTCCGCTACGAGCAGTACTTC
CASSITGGSVRYEQYF
>TRBV30|-|TRBJ1-2|-
TGTGCCTGGAGTGTACGGTGGGGCAACACCAGAGAATATGGCTACACCTTC
CAWSVRWGNTREYGYTF
>TRBV29-1|-|TRBJ2-1|few
TGCAGCGTCCACAGCGGGTTCTCCTACAATGAGCAGTTCTTC
CSVHSGFSYNEQFF
>TRBV7-9|TRBD1|TRBJ2-2|-
TGTGCCAGCAGCTTACAAGTCTGGGACAGTCAAACCGGGGAGCTGTTTTTT
CASSLQVWDSQTGELFF
>TRBV4-3|TRBD2|TRBJ2-5|once
TGCGCCAGCAGCCCGGGACTAGCGGGAGGGCCCGAAAAAATGCGGGAGACCCAGTACTTC
CASSPGLAGGPEKMRETQYF
>TRBV7-8|-|TRBJ2-2|once
TGTGCCAGCAGCCGCATGTCGGTGAACACCGGGGAGCTGTTTTTT
CASSRMSVNTGELFF
>TRBV4-2|TRBD2|TRBJ2-1|-
TGTGCCAGCAGCCAAGATTTGGGCGGGAGTGCCTACAATGAGCAGTTCTTC
CASSQDLGGSAYNEQFF
>TRBV7-9|-|TRBJ2-2|-
TGTGCCAGCAGCTTAGAGACGGGGAACACCGGGGAGCTGTTTTTT
CASSLETGNTGELFF
>TRBV19|-|TRBJ2-7|-
TGTGCCAGTAGTCCCCCCGGGCTAGCTTTGAACGAGCAGTACTTC
CASSPPGLALNEQYF
>TRBV6-5|-|TRBJ1-2|-
TGTGCCAGCAGGTCGCGTCATGGCTACACCTTC
CASRSRHGYTF
>TRBV11-2|-|TRBJ1-1|-
TGTGCCAGCAGCTCGTACAGGGAAATGAACACTGAAGCTTTCTTT
CASSSYREMNTEAFF
>TRBV27|TRBD2|TRBJ2-7|once
TGTGCCAGCAGTTTATCTTCAGCGGGAGCCACCTACGAGCAGTACTTC
CASSLSSAGATYEQYF
>TRBV13|-|TRBJ2-5|-
TGTGCCAGCAGCTTAGGGGGAGCGCGGGAGACCCAGTACTTC
CASSLGGARETQYF
>TRBV11-2|TRBD2|TRBJ2-5|-
TGTGCCAGCAGCCCCCGGACTAGCGGGAGGTCCAAGACCCAGTACTTC
CASSPRTSGRSKTQYF
>TRBV10-3|TRBD2|TRBJ2-1|-
TGTGCCATCAGTGAACTCCCTAGGACTAGAAGCTCCTACAATGAGCAGTTCTTC
CAISELPRTRSSYNEQFF
>TRBV19|-|TRBJ2-5|-
TGTGCCAGTAGTATTGGCGGGCTGGGGACCCAGTACTTC
CASSIGGLGTQYF